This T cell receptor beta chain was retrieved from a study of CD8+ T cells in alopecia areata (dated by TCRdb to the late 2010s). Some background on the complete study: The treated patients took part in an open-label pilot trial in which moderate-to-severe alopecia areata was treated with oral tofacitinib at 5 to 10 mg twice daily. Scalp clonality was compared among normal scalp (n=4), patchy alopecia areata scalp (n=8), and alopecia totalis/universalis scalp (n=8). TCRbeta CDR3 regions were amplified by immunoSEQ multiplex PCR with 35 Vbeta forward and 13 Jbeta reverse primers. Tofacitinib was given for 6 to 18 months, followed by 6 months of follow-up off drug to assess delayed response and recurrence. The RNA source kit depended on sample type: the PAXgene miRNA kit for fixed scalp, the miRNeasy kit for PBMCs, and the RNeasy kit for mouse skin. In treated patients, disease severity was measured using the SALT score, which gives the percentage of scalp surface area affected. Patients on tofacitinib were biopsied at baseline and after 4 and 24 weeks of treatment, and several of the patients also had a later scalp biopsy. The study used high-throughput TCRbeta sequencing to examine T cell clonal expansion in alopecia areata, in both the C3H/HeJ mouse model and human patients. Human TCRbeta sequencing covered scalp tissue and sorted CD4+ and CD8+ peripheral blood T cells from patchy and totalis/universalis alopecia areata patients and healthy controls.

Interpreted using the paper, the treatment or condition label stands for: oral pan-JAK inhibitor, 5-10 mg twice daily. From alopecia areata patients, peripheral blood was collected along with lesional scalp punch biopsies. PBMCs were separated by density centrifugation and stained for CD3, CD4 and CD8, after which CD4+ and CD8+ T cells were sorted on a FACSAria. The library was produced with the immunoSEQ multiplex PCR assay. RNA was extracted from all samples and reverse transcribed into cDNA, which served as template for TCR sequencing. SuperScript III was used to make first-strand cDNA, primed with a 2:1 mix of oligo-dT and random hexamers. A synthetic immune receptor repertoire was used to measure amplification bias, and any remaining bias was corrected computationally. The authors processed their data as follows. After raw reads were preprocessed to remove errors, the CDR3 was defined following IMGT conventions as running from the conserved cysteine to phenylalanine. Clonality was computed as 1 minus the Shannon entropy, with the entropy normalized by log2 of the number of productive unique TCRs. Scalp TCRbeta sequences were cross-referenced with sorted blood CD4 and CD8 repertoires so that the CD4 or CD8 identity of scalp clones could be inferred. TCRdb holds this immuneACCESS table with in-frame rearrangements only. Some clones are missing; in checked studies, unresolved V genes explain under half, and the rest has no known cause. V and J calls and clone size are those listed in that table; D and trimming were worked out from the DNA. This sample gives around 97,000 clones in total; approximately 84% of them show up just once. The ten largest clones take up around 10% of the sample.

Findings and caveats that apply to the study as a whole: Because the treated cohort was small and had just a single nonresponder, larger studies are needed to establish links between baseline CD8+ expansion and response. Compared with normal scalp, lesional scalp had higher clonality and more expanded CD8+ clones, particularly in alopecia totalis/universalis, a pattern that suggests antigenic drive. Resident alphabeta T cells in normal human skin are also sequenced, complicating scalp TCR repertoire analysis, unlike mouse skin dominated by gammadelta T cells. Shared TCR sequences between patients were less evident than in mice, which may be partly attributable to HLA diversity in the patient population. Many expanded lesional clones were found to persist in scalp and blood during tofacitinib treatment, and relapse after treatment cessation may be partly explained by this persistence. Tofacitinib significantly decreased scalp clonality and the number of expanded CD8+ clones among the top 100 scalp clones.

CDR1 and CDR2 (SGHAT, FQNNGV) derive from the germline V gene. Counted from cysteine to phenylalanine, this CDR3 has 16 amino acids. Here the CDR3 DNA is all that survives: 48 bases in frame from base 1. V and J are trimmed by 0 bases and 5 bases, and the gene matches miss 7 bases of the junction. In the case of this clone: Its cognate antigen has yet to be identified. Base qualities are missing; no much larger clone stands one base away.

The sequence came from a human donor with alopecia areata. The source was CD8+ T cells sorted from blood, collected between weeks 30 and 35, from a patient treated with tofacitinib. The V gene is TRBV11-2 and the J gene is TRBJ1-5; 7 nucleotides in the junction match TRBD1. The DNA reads TGTGCCAGCAGCTTAGATGGGACAGCCCAAGATCAGCCCCAGCATTTT. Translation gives CASSLDGTAQDQPQHF.